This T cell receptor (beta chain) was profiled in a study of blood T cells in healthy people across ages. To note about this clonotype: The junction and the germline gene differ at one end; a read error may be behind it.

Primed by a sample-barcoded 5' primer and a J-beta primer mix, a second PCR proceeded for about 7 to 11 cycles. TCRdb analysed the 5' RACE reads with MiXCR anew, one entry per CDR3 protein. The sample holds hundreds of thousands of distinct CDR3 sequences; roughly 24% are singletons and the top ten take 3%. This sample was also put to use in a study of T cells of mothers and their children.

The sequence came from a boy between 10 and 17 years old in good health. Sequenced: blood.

The CDR3 nucleotides are TGTGCCAGCAGCTTAACTACCGGGGAGCCGTTTTTT. Amino acids: CASSLTTGEPFF. The rearrangement links TRBV5-6 to TRBJ2-2; TRBD2 might be the D (5 bases). The CDR3 sequence is 12 residues long. CDR1 and CDR2 (germline): SGHDT, YYEEEE. The entire variable domain, with the rest obtained from reference TRBV5-6 and TRBJ2-2, is as follows: DAGVTQSPTHLIKTRGQQVTLRCSPKSGHDTVSWYQQALGQGPQFIFQYYEEEERQRGNFPDRFSGHQFPNYSSELNVNALLLGDSALYLCASSLTTGEPFFGEGSRLTVL.